These 25 T cell receptor beta chains were sequenced from one sample in a study of T cell changes during pregnancy in multiple sclerosis. The assay was immunoSEQ multiplex PCR, and TCRdb's table has in-frame clones only and misses some. Of 40,000 or so clones listed, roughly 90% were seen once; the top ten hold approximately 8.3%. The sample was CD8+ T cells from peripheral blood mononuclear cells, taken before pregnancy. The receptors stem from a female donor with multiple sclerosis, enrolled in a pregnancy study.

On this clone itself: Relative to the germline gene, one junction end is altered; a read error may explain this. V and J are TRBV7-7 and TRBJ2-1, with D maybe TRBD2 (6 bases). The CDR3 consists of 18 residues. Germline V CDR1 and CDR2: SSHAT, FNYEAQ (reference sequence). The CDR3 reads CASSLAPTASVIHNEQFF. The DNA of the CDR3 is TGTGCTAGCAGCTTAGCTCCGACGGCTAGCGTAATTCACAATGAGCAGTTCTTC.

V is TRBV21-1 and J is TRBJ1-2. TRBV21-1 is given as a pseudogene. The CDR3 has 18 residues. CDR3 sequence reads: CASSKDRKGGRLDYGYTF. The CDR3 DNA reads TGTGCCAGCAGCAAAGATAGGAAGGGGGGGCGCTTGGACTATGGCTACACCTTC.

The chain employs TRBV2 and TRBJ2-1; TRBD2 matches 7 bases. Germline V gene data show CDR1 as SNHLY and CDR2 as FYNNEI. The trim removed 9 bases at V and 8 bases at J, leaving 16 bases unmatched. The length of the CDR3 is 15 residues. The CDR3 DNA follows: TGTGCCAGTAGGAAAAGCGGGGAGGGCCGTTATGAGCAGTTCTTC. This encodes CASRKSGEGRYEQFF.

V usage is TRBV29-1 and J usage is TRBJ2-7, with a weak D call TRBD1 (7 bases). The CDR3 contains 15 residues. Trimming removed 2 bases at V and 1 base at J, with 15 bases between. Looked up from germline, CDR1 is SQVTM and CDR2 is ANQGSEA. CDR3 DNA sequence: TGCAGCGTTGAATCTTGGCAGGGGGGATCCTACGAGCAGTACTTC. Translation: CSVESWQGGSYEQYF.

This chain joins TRBV27 and TRBJ1-5; the D is unclear. Germline V gene data show CDR1 as MNHEY and CDR2 as SMNVEV (reference sequence). V was shortened by 5 bases and J by 6 bases, with 11 bases between the two germline ends. This CDR3 has 13 residues. The CDR3 region is CASSRAGSQPQHF. The CDR3 DNA sequence: TGTGCCAGCAGTCGAGCGGGGTCTCAGCCCCAGCATTTT.

The chain is built from TRBV11-2 and TRBJ1-4, with TRBD1 as a possible D gene (6 bases). V gave up 3 bases and J gave up 7 bases, with 18 bases separating them. The germline V gene encodes CDR1 SGHAT and CDR2 FQNNGV. The CDR3 is made up of 16 amino acids. Here the CDR3 DNA reads TGTGCCAGCAGCTTGTCGCCAGGGGTGACTCGTGAAAAACTGTTTTTT. This translates into CASSLSPGVTREKLFF.

The chain has TRBV5-4 and TRBJ2-7; weak D call: TRBD1 (6 bases). Looked up from germline, CDR1 is SGHNT and CDR2 is YYREEE (reference sequence). The CDR3 has 14 residues. Trimming stripped 4 bases from V and 3 bases from J, with 14 bases between. CDR3 nucleotides: TGTGCCAGCAGCCCCGAGGACAGACTCTACGAGCAGTACTTC. It specifies CASSPEDRLYEQYF.

This clone has just a few counts. The chain couples TRBV28 to TRBJ1-2, with 8 bases fitting TRBD1. The CDR3 covers 15 residues. Germline V lookup: CDR1 MDHEN, CDR2 SYDVKM. V gave up 2 bases and J gave up 1 base; unmatched junction bases: 3. This chain's CDR3 is CASSLRDRHNYGYTF. As DNA, the CDR3 is TGTGCCAGCAGTTTACGGGACAGGCATAACTATGGCTACACCTTC.

The chain couples TRBV11-2 to TRBJ2-1; a weak D match, TRBD1 (5 bases). Trimming pared 5 bases from V and 5 bases from J, leaving 13 bases between. There are 14 residues in the CDR3. The germline V gene encodes CDR1 SGHAT and CDR2 FQNNGV. CDR3 coding DNA: TGTGCCAGCAGCCCCCGGACACATAACAATGAGCAGTTCTTC. This codes for CASSPRTHNNEQFF.

The rearrangement uses TRBV15 and TRBJ2-3; D unclear. Trimming took off 7 bases at V and 6 bases at J, with 20 bases between the two ends. The CDR3 extends over 15 amino acids. Per germline, CDR1 LNHNV and CDR2 YYDKDF (reference sequence). CDR3 sequence: CATMSQEGSWDTQYF. The CDR3 nucleotides are TGTGCCACCATGAGTCAGGAAGGATCCTGGGATACGCAGTATTTT.

The gene calls are TRBV4-1 and TRBJ2-1, with TRBD2 identical over 10 bases. The ends lost 0 bases at V and 8 bases at J; junction bases unmatched: 4. Germline V gene sequence: CDR1 MGHRA, CDR2 YSYEKL. The CDR3 consists of 15 residues. CDR3 nucleotides: TGCGCCAGCAGCCAAGAGGAGCGGGAGGGGGATGAGCAGTTCTTC. This sequence encodes CASSQEEREGDEQFF.

The chain links TRBV7-6 to TRBJ2-7; D may be TRBD1 (5 bases). Germline V lookup: CDR1 SGHVS, CDR2 FNYEAQ. The ends were cut back, 2 bases at V and 0 bases at J, with 14 bases in the middle. The CDR3 covers 16 residues. The CDR3 nucleotides read TGTGCCAGCAGCTTAAATATCCTGACAGACTCCTACGAGCAGTACTTC. It encodes CASSLNILTDSYEQYF.

The gene calls are TRBV27 and TRBJ2-2; the D gene is possibly TRBD2 (6 bases). The V end lost 5 bases, the J end lost 4 bases, and 11 bases lay between the germline ends. From germline, CDR1 is MNHEY and CDR2 SMNVEV (reference sequence). CDR3 length: 14 residues. For the CDR3, the DNA is TGTGCCAGCAGTCCGGGACTCGGCACCGGGGAGCTGTTTTTT. Translation gives CASSPGLGTGELFF.

The J gene is TRBJ2-7, the V gene TRBV7-2; 7 nucleotides match TRBD2. In germline, CDR1 is SGHTA, CDR2 FQGNSA. This CDR3 contains 13 residues. Trimming took 5 bases from V and 7 from J; bases not matched to a gene: 8. CDR3 sequence reads: CASSPGLGGEQYF. As DNA, the CDR3 is TGTGCCAGCAGCCCAGGGTTGGGGGGGGAGCAGTACTTC. Full variable domain (remainder filled in from reference TRBV7-2 and TRBJ2-7): GAGVSQSPSNKVTEKGKDVELRCDPISGHTALYWYRQSLGQGLEFLIYFQGNSAPDKSGLPSDRFSAERTGGSVSTLTIQRTQQEDSAVYLCASSPGLGGEQYFGPGTRLTVT.

The rearrangement uses TRBV7-8 and TRBJ2-7; 15 bases line up with TRBD2. Germline assignment: CDR1 SGHVS and CDR2 FQNEAQ. V lost 2 bases to trimming and J lost 7 bases; unmatched junction nucleotides: 3. The CDR3 sequence is 15 residues long. In DNA form, the CDR3 reads TGTGCCAGCAGCTTACTGGGACTAGCGGGAGGTGAGCAGTACTTC. It yields the protein CASSLLGLAGGEQYF.

V usage is TRBV28 and J usage is TRBJ2-6; D possibly corresponds to TRBD1 (6 bases). V was shortened by 5 bases and J by 0 bases, with 11 bases between the two germline ends. Looked up from germline, CDR1 is MDHEN and CDR2 is SYDVKM. This CDR3 comprises 16 residues. The CDR3 region has the DNA TGTGCCAGCAGTAGCCAGACAGGCTCTGGGGCCAACGTCCTGACTTTC. This gives the protein CASSSQTGSGANVLTF.

This clone was seen a few times. The chain carries TRBV15 and TRBJ1-1; a weak D match, TRBD1 (6 bases). This CDR3 contains 15 residues. Trimming stripped 3 bases from V and 1 base from J, with 12 bases between. The germline gives CDR1 LNHNV, CDR2 YYDKDF (reference sequence). The CDR3 loop reads CATSRSGQSNTEAFF. CDR3 coding DNA: TGTGCCACCAGCAGGTCTGGACAGTCGAACACTGAAGCTTTCTTT.

The chain couples TRBV10-3 to TRBJ2-3; 8 bases agree with TRBD1. Trimming took 9 bases from V and 4 from J; bases not matched to a gene: 6. Per the germline V gene, CDR1 is ENHRY and CDR2 is SYGVKD. The CDR3 sequence is 13 residues long. CDR3 coding DNA: TGTGCCATTGAGGGACAGGAGTCAGATACGCAGTATTTT. The encoded protein is CAIEGQESDTQYF.

The V call is TRBV30, the J call TRBJ1-5, with D maybe TRBD1 (5 bases). V lost 2 bases to trimming and J lost 5 bases, with 13 bases between them. CDR1 and CDR2 (germline): GTSNPN, SVGIG (reference sequence). The CDR3 is 14 residues long. The CDR3 spells CAWSLFSGDQPQHF. In DNA form, the CDR3 reads TGTGCCTGGAGTCTATTTTCGGGGGATCAGCCCCAGCATTTT. Complete variable domain (other parts from reference TRBV30 and TRBJ1-5): SQTIHQWPATLVQPVGSPLSLECTVEGTSNPNLYWYRQAAGRGLQLLFYSVGIGQISSEVPQNLSASRPQDRQFILSSKKLLLSDSGFYLCAWSLFSGDQPQHFGDGTRLSIL.

This chain uses TRBV28 with TRBJ2-3; 10 bases map to TRBD1. The CDR3 totals 18 residues. J gave up 2 bases and V 8 bases, and 16 bases lay outside the gene matches. The germline V gene encodes CDR1 MDHEN and CDR2 SYDVKM. CDR3 DNA sequence: TGTGCCAGCGGGGGACAGGGGACTCCGTCCACCCCCACAGATACGCAGTATTTT. This encodes CASGGQGTPSTPTDTQYF.

This clone has more than one count but fewer than ten. The V gene is TRBV5-4, the J gene TRBJ1-1; D unclear. Trimming pared 6 bases from V and 3 bases from J, leaving 12 bases between. Germline assignment: CDR1 SGHNT and CDR2 YYREEE (reference sequence). This CDR3 has 13 amino acids. The CDR3 DNA follows: TGTGCCAGCACCCCCCCGGGAGACACTGAAGCTTTCTTT. Translated, it gives CASTPPGDTEAFF. Full variable domain (rest looked up from reference TRBV5-4 and TRBJ1-1): ETGVTQSPTHLIKTRGQQVTLRCSSQSGHNTVSWYQQALGQGPQFIFQYYREEENGRGNFPPRFSGLQFPNYSSELNVNALELDDSALYLCASTPPGDTEAFFGQGTRLTVV.

The rearrangement links TRBV30 to TRBJ1-5; perhaps TRBD1 as D (6 bases). Trimming removed 1 base from V and 6 bases from J, with 16 bases in between. Per the germline V gene, CDR1 is GTSNPN and CDR2 is SVGIG (reference sequence). This CDR3 has 15 amino acids. This chain's CDR3 is CAWSGRGGAGQPQHF. CDR3 coding DNA: TGTGCCTGGAGTGGCCGTGGGGGGGCAGGTCAGCCCCAGCATTTT.

DNA of the CDR3: TGTGCCAGCAACCCACAGGGCCTAAGCACAGATACGCAGTATTTT. Its protein is CASNPQGLSTDTQYF. J is TRBJ2-3 and V is TRBV9; D possibly corresponds to TRBD1 (6 bases). Germline-derived CDR1 and CDR2 are SGDLS and YYNGEE. V lost 6 bases, J lost 0 bases, and 14 bases lay in between. The CDR3 has 15 residues.

This clone counts as medium-sized. This chain joins TRBV2 and TRBJ2-1; D is unclear. This CDR3 is 12 amino acids long. The V and J ends lost 8 bases and 4 bases respectively, with 9 bases between them. Germline-derived CDR1 and CDR2 are SNHLY and FYNNEI. The CDR3: CASWQLYNEQFF. DNA for the CDR3: TGTGCCAGCTGGCAGTTATACAATGAGCAGTTCTTC.

The V gene is TRBV11-2, the J gene TRBJ2-2; D is uncertain. Germline lookup yields CDR1 SGHAT and CDR2 FQNNGV. This CDR3 comprises 13 residues. With 5 bases removed from V and 3 bases from J, the gap between germline ends came to 7 bases. The CDR3 region is CASSPGYTGELFF. Here the CDR3 DNA reads TGTGCCAGCAGCCCCGGGTACACCGGGGAGCTGTTTTTT. Looking up the rest from reference TRBV11-2 and TRBJ2-2 gives the full variable domain: EAGVAQSPRYKIIEKRQSVAFWCNPISGHATLYWYQQILGQGPKLLIQFQNNGVVDDSQLPKDRFSAERLKGVDSTLKIQPAKLEDSAVYLCASSPGYTGELFFGEGSRLTVL.